A selection of T cell receptor beta chains follows, all from one sample in a study of T cell responses to AZD1222 COVID-19 vaccine. This table comes from immunoSEQ multiplex PCR, and its TCRdb copy is limited to in-frame clones, with some not included. The sample has under 70,000 clones; over 75% are singletons. The specimen comprised peripheral blood, sampled on day 0 of AZD1222 vaccination. The origin of the receptors is an adult in good health. Each CDR3 is given with its conserved first and last residue. Fields, in order: V gene, clone size, D gene, J gene, CDR3 DNA, CDR3 protein. A D gene is named only where the DNA matches it firmly. Clone size appears in some rows only: once, few, many, or a class for an expanded clone.

>TRBV19|NA|NA|TRBJ1-4
TGTGCCAGTAGTCCGATGAGAGGTATACGAGAAAAACTGTTTTTT
CASSPMRGIREKLFF
>TRBV18|NA|NA|TRBJ1-5
TGTGCCAGCTCACCAATGGCCCCAGGGGTCAATCAGCCCCAGCATTTT
CASSPMAPGVNQPQHF
>TRBV30|NA|NA|TRBJ2-3
TGTGCCTGGAGTGTAGGCCAGCTTAGCACAGATACGCAGTATTTT
CAWSVGQLSTDTQYF
>TRBV4-2|few|NA|TRBJ2-7
TGTGCCAGCAGCCGAGGGGACGACTACGAGCAGTACTTC
CASSRGDDYEQYF
>TRBV19|NA|NA|TRBJ1-1
TGTGCCAGTAGTGTTTCAGTGAACACTGAAGCTTTCTTT
CASSVSVNTEAFF
>TRBV19|NA|TRBD1|TRBJ1-5
TGTGCCAGTAGAAAGGGGGACAGGGGGGGCAATCAGCCCCAGCATTTT
CASRKGDRGGNQPQHF
>TRBV5-4|NA|NA|TRBJ2-2
TGTGCCAGCAGCTTGGATACAGGGCTTGGCGGGGAGCTGTTTTTT
CASSLDTGLGGELFF
>TRBV7-2|NA|NA|TRBJ1-3
TGTGCCAGCACCGTGGCGGGCCGGGGGCCTGGAAACACCATATATTTT
CASTVAGRGPGNTIYF
>TRBV29-1|NA|TRBD2|TRBJ2-3
TGCAGCGGAGGAGCGGGAGTCGGCACAGATACGCAGTATTTT
CSGGAGVGTDTQYF
>TRBV7-2|once|TRBD1|TRBJ1-2
TGTGCCAGCAGCTTCGCGACAGGGGGCCTTGGCTACACCTTC
CASSFATGGLGYTF
>TRBV11-2|NA|NA|TRBJ2-7
TGTGCCAGCAGCTTAGAACTGGTCCGGGACTCTTCCTACGAGCAGTACTTC
CASSLELVRDSSYEQYF
>TRBV5-8|NA|NA|TRBJ1-2
TGTGCCAGCAGTACACCGGGAGCCGGCTACACCTTC
CASSTPGAGYTF
>TRBV14|NA|TRBD2|TRBJ2-5
TGTGCCAGCAGCCAAGAAAGTCGAGTACTAGCGGGAGCAGAGACCCAGTACTTC
CASSQESRVLAGAETQYF
>TRBV5-4|few|NA|TRBJ2-7
TGTGCCAGCAGTTCCCCCCCAGCCTACGAGCAGTACTTC
CASSSPPAYEQYF
>TRBV18|NA|TRBD1|TRBJ2-3
TGTGCCAGCTCACCGCAGCTCCAGGGGGCAGATACGCAGTATTTT
CASSPQLQGADTQYF
>TRBV6-5|NA|TRBD1|TRBJ1-5
TGTGCCAGCAGTTCCGACAGGGCTAGCAATCAGCCCCAGCATTTT
CASSSDRASNQPQHF
>TRBV18|few|NA|TRBJ1-1
TGTGCCAGCTCACCAGATTTGCCCGGGACAACTTCTGAAGCTTTCTTT
CASSPDLPGTTSEAFF
>TRBV3-1/TRBV3-2|once|TRBD1|TRBJ2-7
TGTGCCAGCAGTCGCATGAGACAGGGGGTCGAGCAGTACTTC
CASSRMRQGVEQYF
>TRBV10-3|NA|TRBD1|TRBJ2-7
TGTGCCATCAGCACCGGGACAGGTCCCTACGAGCAGTACTTC
CAISTGTGPYEQYF
>TRBV7-8|NA|NA|TRBJ2-7
TGTGCCAGCAGCTTAAGTTCCTACGAGCAGTACTTC
CASSLSSYEQYF
>TRBV7-2|NA|NA|TRBJ2-1
TGTGCCAGCAGCTGGGGTAGCGGCCCCGGGGTGGATGAGCAGTTCTTC
CASSWGSGPGVDEQFF
>TRBV2|NA|NA|TRBJ2-7
TGTGCCAGCAGAGGAGAAGTACAATCTTTACGGGGGTCCCTATACGAGCAGTACTTC
CASRGEVQSLRGSLYEQYF
>TRBV27|NA|NA|TRBJ2-7
TGTGCCAGCAGTTTATTGGCGGGAAGTCACTACGAGCAGTACTTC
CASSLLAGSHYEQYF